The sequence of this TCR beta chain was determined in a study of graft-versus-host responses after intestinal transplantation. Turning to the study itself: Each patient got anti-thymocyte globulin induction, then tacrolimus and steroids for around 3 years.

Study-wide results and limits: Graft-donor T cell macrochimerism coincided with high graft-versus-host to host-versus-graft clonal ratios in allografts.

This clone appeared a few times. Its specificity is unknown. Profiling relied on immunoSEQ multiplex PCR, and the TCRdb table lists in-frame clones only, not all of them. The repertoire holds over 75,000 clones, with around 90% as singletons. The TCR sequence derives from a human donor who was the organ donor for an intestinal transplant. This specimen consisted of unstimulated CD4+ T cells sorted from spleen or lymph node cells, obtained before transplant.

The CDR3 nucleotides are TGTGCCTGGAGTGACCCGACTAGCGGGGGGCGACGATCCTACGAGCAGTACTTC. This encodes CAWSDPTSGGRRSYEQYF. This chain links TRBV30 with TRBJ2-7, with 13 bases identical to TRBD2. The CDR3 is 18 amino acids. The V gene end was trimmed by 1 base and the J gene end by 1 base; junction bases not matched to a gene: 10. Germline loops: CDR1 GTSNPN, CDR2 SVGIG (reference sequence).